Below, 16 T cell receptor beta chains from the same sample are listed, as sequenced in a study of blood T cell repertoires in COVID-19 (dated by TCRdb to the early 2020s). The library came from the immunoSEQ multiplex PCR assay. The table comes from immuneACCESS by way of TCRdb, which keeps in-frame sequences with V and J called. Part of the clones is missing from these tables; in studies checked, under half for an unresolved V gene and the rest for unknown reasons. The sample table lists almost 400,000 clones, roughly 89% of them with a count of one. In total, the top ten clones hold 1.5% to 2% of the sample. Sequencing was done on a sample of PBMCs or T cells enriched from blood (not recorded which). These receptor sequences come from a young woman who had recovered from COVID-19.

V gene TRBV20-1 combines with J gene TRBJ2-5; D might be TRBD2 (5 bases). The CDR3 covers 13 residues. The germline V and J ends were trimmed by 3 bases and 5 bases, with 13 bases remaining between them. Germline assignment: CDR1 DFQATT and CDR2 SNEGSKA (reference sequence). In DNA form, the CDR3 reads TGCAGTGCTAGTCAAGGGCCGGGGGAGACCCAGTACTTC. It translates to CSASQGPGETQYF.

CDR3 amino acids: CASSLGQELYGYTF. Here the CDR3 DNA reads TGCGCCAGCAGCCTCGGACAGGAGTTATATGGCTACACCTTC. This sequence joins TRBV4-1 and TRBJ1-2; 7 positions agree with TRBD1. The CDR3 spans 14 residues. Germline V gene sequence: CDR1 MGHRA, CDR2 YSYEKL. The trim removed 4 bases at V and 5 bases at J, leaving 7 bases unmatched.

This clone was found a few times. The chain joins TRBV5-4 to TRBJ1-2; D gene unclear. Germline V lookup: CDR1 SGHNT, CDR2 YYREEE (reference sequence). Deletions cut 3 bases from V and 3 bases from J, with 18 bases between. This CDR3 spans 16 amino acids. The CDR3 bases are TGTGCCAGCAGCTCCCACGACGCGGGCGCATACTATGGCTACACCTTC. This translates into CASSSHDAGAYYGYTF.

This clone showed up just once. CDR3 residues: CASSSRIGLKNEKLFF. The DNA for the CDR3 is TGCGCCAGCAGCTCCCGAATAGGACTGAAAAATGAAAAACTGTTTTTT. This chain links TRBV5-1 with TRBJ1-4; D unresolved. This CDR3 region has 16 residues. Looked up from germline, CDR1 is SGHRS and CDR2 is YFSETQ. V was trimmed by 3 bases and J by 5 bases, leaving 17 bases between them.

This clone was seen a handful of times. The gene calls are TRBV7-9 and TRBJ2-1; D remains unclear. V gave up 5 bases and J gave up 8 bases, with 16 bases separating them. The CDR3 consists of 14 residues. CDR1 and CDR2 (germline): SEHNR, FQNEAQ (reference sequence). In DNA form, the CDR3 reads TGTGCCAGCAGCCGCCTAAACTGGGCCCATGAGCAGTTCTTC. It yields the protein CASSRLNWAHEQFF.

The CDR3 nucleotides are TGTGCCAGCAGTAACCAGGGCTACGAGCAGTACTTC. Amino acids: CASSNQGYEQYF. J is TRBJ2-7 and V is TRBV6-2 or TRBV6-3, with D maybe TRBD1 (5 bases). The germline V gene has CDR1 MNHEY and CDR2 SVGEGT. Trimming took off 5 bases at V and 3 bases at J, with 8 bases between the two ends. CDR3 length: 12 residues.

This rearrangement joins TRBV4-2 to TRBJ1-5; TRBD1 agrees at 7 bases. CDR1 is LGHNA and CDR2 is YNFKEQ in the germline V gene. The CDR3 loop spans 18 amino acids. V lost 1 base, J lost 2 bases, and 11 bases stayed unmatched. This chain's CDR3 is CASSQGQTGYGGNQPQHF. In DNA, the CDR3 is TGTGCCAGCAGCCAAGGCCAGACAGGGTACGGGGGCAATCAGCCCCAGCATTTT.

This clone was seen a single time. This chain links TRBV28 with TRBJ1-5, with D perhaps matching TRBD1 (5 bases). CDR3 length equals 16 residues. The V end was cut by 5 bases, the J end by 4 bases, with 18 bases between. Germline loops: CDR1 MDHEN, CDR2 SYDVKM. CDR3 in DNA: TGTGCCAGCAGTCCCAGCCTGGGGCTGATTAATCAGCCCCAGCATTTT. Amino acids: CASSPSLGLINQPQHF. Combining the CDR3 with reference TRBV28 and TRBJ1-5 gives the whole variable domain DVKVTQSSRYLVKRTGEKVFLECVQDMDHENMFWYRQDPGLGLRLIYFSYDVKMKEKGDIPEGYSVSREKKERFSLILESASTNQTSMYLCASSPSLGLINQPQHFGDGTRLSIL.

V usage is TRBV3-1 (or the pseudogene TRBV3-2) and J usage is TRBJ2-1; TRBD2 agrees at 13 bases. The CDR3 length is 16 residues. Germline loops: CDR1 LGHDT, CDR2 YNNKEL (reference sequence). J gave up 8 bases and V 4 bases, and 8 bases lay outside the gene matches. CDR3 nucleotide sequence: TGTGCCAGCAGCCCGGGACTAGCGGGGTCCCGCGATGAGCAGTTCTTC. The encoded protein is CASSPGLAGSRDEQFF.

The chain uses TRBV28 and TRBJ1-5; D unclear. The germline V gene has CDR1 MDHEN and CDR2 SYDVKM. The CDR3 runs 15 residues. Trimming stripped 6 bases from V and 4 bases from J, with 16 bases between. For the CDR3, the DNA is TGTGCCAGCAGATTAGGGTCACAGATGAATCAGCCCCAGCATTTT. Residues: CASRLGSQMNQPQHF.

The chain combines TRBV9 with TRBJ2-2, with D uncertain. CDR1 is SGDLS, CDR2 YYNGEE, per germline. The CDR3 length is 15 residues. The ends were cut back, 0 bases at V and 1 base at J, with 7 bases in the middle. The CDR3 is CASSVEHKNTGELFF. Written as DNA, the CDR3 is TGTGCCAGCAGCGTAGAACATAAGAACACCGGGGAGCTGTTTTTT.

This chain links TRBV7-9 with TRBJ2-1; tentatively, D is TRBD2 (6 bases). Germline loops: CDR1 SEHNR, CDR2 FQNEAQ (reference sequence). The CDR3 consists of 17 residues. V was pared by 5 bases and J by 0 bases, with 17 bases between. CDR3 loop: CASSHPISGFSYNEQFF. In DNA form, the CDR3 reads TGTGCCAGCAGCCACCCGATTAGCGGATTCTCCTACAATGAGCAGTTCTTC.

The rearrangement uses TRBV30 and TRBJ1-3; TRBD1 might be the D (6 bases). CDR1 and CDR2 from the germline V gene are GTSNPN and SVGIG (reference sequence). CDR3 size: 15 residues. V was shortened by 5 bases and J by 0 bases, with 14 bases between the two germline ends. The CDR3 DNA reads as TGTGCCTGGGCTTCGACAGGTATCTCTGGAAACACCATATATTTT. It yields the protein CAWASTGISGNTIYF.

V usage is TRBV25-1 and J usage is TRBJ1-1; D gene unclear. The CDR3 consists of 13 residues. V shed 7 bases and J shed 0 bases, with 9 bases lying between them. Looked up from germline, CDR1 is MGHDK and CDR2 is SYGVNS. CDR3: CASTRNMNTEAFF. The CDR3 bases are TGTGCCAGCACCAGAAACATGAACACTGAAGCTTTCTTT.

V is TRBV19 and J is TRBJ2-1; 8 bases map to TRBD2. V dropped 5 bases and J dropped 4; count of bases not matched to a gene: 10. This CDR3 has 16 amino acids. Germline V gene lookup returns CDR1 LNHDA and CDR2 SQIVND (reference sequence). CDR3 in DNA: TGTGCCAGTAGTCTCCCGGGCGGGAGGAGTTACAATGAGCAGTTCTTC. Translation: CASSLPGGRSYNEQFF.

The J gene is TRBJ1-2, the V gene TRBV9, with TRBD1 identical over 7 bases. The junction had 13 bases not matched to a gene; V was cut back by 4 bases and J by 4 bases. In germline, CDR1 is SGDLS, CDR2 YYNGEE. This CDR3 is 16 amino acids long. CDR3 nucleotide sequence: TGTGCCAGCAGCCCATACACGGGACAGATACTCTATGGCTACACCTTC. This encodes CASSPYTGQILYGYTF.